This T cell receptor (beta chain) stems from a study of blood T cell repertoires in COVID-19 (dated by TCRdb to about 2020). Context from the whole study: The collaborator samples originated in the United States, Italy and Spain and spanned the acute and convalescent phases of COVID-19. The prospective study material was composed of cDNA or gDNA derived from T cells, B-cell-depleted T cells, or PBMCs. The dataset comprised deeply sampled blood TCRbeta repertoires from subjects exposed to, actively infected with, or recovered from COVID-19. A freely available public database, intended as a resource for researchers studying the immune response to SARS-CoV-2, is where the repertoires were released. Samples came from the ongoing ImmuneRACE study (first 160 participants) plus 1,254 subjects from 6 global collaborators. Nearly every sample came with metadata listing a de-identified subject ID, COVID-19 status, age in years and sex. Where available, HLA class I and class II types were taken from metadata supplied by the sample provider and were not determined by assay-based typing. Broad study findings and their caveats: The quantity of clinical and demographic metadata differed by source and by participant and was supplied without curation.

The CDR3 goes from the cysteine to the phenylalanine over 14 residues. Just CDR3 DNA is preserved here, 42 bases in frame from base 1. Based on the germline V gene (reference sequence), the CDR1 and CDR2 sequences are SGHNT and YYREEE. The germline V end is reduced by 7 bases and the J end by 1 base; junction bases left unmatched: 6. Concerning this clone itself: This receptor's antigen is unknown. Per-base quality was not reported, and no clone a single base away is much larger than it.

One collaborating source in Seattle enrolled patients while the patients were actively infected and followed the patients over time throughout the course of disease. Whole blood was collected in K2EDTA tubes by collaborating institutions according to the institutions' own protocols. Collaborator samples were shipped for TCRbeta analysis as frozen whole blood, isolated PBMCs, or DNA extracted from either sample type. The immunoSEQ Assay, a bias-controlled multiplex PCR, was used to amplify TCRbeta CDR3 regions from genomic DNA. Per the source publication's procedure: Nucleated cell counts per sample were estimated from amplification of reference gene primers within the assay. To quantify the absolute abundance of each unique TCRbeta CDR3 rearrangement, sequence reads were collapsed and filtered. Productive Simpson clonality was computed per sample as the square root of Simpson's diversity index over productive rearrangements. TCRdb took over this immuneACCESS table, retaining in-frame rearrangements with V and J assigned. Such tables are incomplete; in checked studies, under half of the missing clones stem from an unresolved V gene, and the remainder is unexplained. V and J calls plus clone size are reproduced from that table; the DNA served to infer D and trimming. The sample table holds under 300,000 clones, of which 86% were seen once. Jointly, the top ten make up over 10% of the sample.

This receptor was taken from a woman aged 70-85 years with COVID-19, enrolled during active disease. In this chain, TRBV5-4 is recombined with TRBJ2-3; 7 central bases correspond to TRBD2. Material: peripheral blood. The CDR3 region has the sequence CASRGRDGTDTQYF. The nucleotide sequence reads as follows: TGTGCCAGCCGGGGGAGGGACGGCACAGATACGCAGTATTTT.